Listed here are 30 T cell receptor beta chains from one sample, sequenced in a study of blood T cell repertoires in COVID-19. The protocol was immunoSEQ multiplex PCR, while the TCRdb copy is restricted to in-frame clones and leaves out a portion. The table includes 90,000 to 130,000 clones, roughly 82% detected once. The sequencing sample was made of peripheral blood. All receptors derive from a woman in her sixties or seventies with acute or convalescent COVID-19.

J is TRBJ2-3 and V is TRBV30; D ambiguous. The germline CDR1 and CDR2 sequences are GTSNPN and SVGIG (reference sequence). Deletions cut 4 bases from V and 5 bases from J, with 10 bases between. The CDR3 has 12 residues. CDR3 in amino acids: CAWNTKLDTQYF. CDR3 sequence (DNA): TGTGCCTGGAATACTAAATTAGATACGCAGTATTTT. Full variable domain (outside the CDR3, taken from reference TRBV30 and TRBJ2-3): SQTIHQWPATLVQPVGSPLSLECTVEGTSNPNLYWYRQAAGRGLQLLFYSVGIGQISSEVPQNLSASRPQDRQFILSSKKLLLSDSGFYLCAWNTKLDTQYFGPGTRLTVL.

This chain links TRBV27 with TRBJ1-2; D is undetermined. The CDR3 extends over 15 amino acids. Germline values: CDR1 MNHEY, CDR2 SMNVEV (reference sequence). V lost 6 bases, J lost 1 base, and 15 bases lay in between. CDR3 DNA sequence: TGTGCCAGCAGCCCGAAAGCCCGCCGTAACTATGGCTACACCTTC. This gives the protein CASSPKARRNYGYTF.

This chain links TRBV7-9 with TRBJ2-1; a possible D gene is TRBD2 (5 bases). V lost 5 bases and J lost 2, with 13 bases in between. The germline V gene has CDR1 SEHNR and CDR2 FQNEAQ (reference sequence). This CDR3 comprises 15 residues. The CDR3 DNA follows: TGTGCCAGCAGCAGGAGGAGATCCACCTACAATGAGCAGTTCTTC. It specifies CASSRRRSTYNEQFF.

The gene calls are TRBV19 and TRBJ1-2; possibly TRBD1 for D (5 bases). The CDR3 has 13 amino acids. The germline CDR1 and CDR2 sequences are LNHDA and SQIVND (reference sequence). V lost 7 bases to trimming and J lost 1 base, with 10 bases between them. DNA for the CDR3: TGTGCCAGTACGACGACAGATAACTATGGCTACACCTTC. Translation: CASTTTDNYGYTF. The full variable domain, in which reference TRBV19 and TRBJ1-2 provide the parts outside the CDR3, is DGGITQSPKYLFRKEGQNVTLSCEQNLNHDAMYWYRQDPGQGLRLIYYSQIVNDFQKGDIAEGYSVSREKKESFPLTVTSAQKNPTAFYLCASTTTDNYGYTFGSGTRLTVV.

The chain recombines TRBV9 with TRBJ2-5; 7 bases agree with TRBD2. V was clipped by 0 bases and J by 9 bases; unmatched bases: 11. The CDR3 contains 15 residues. The germline V gene encodes CDR1 SGDLS and CDR2 YYNGEE. The DNA for the CDR3 is TGTGCCAGCAGCGTAGAAACCGGACTAGGGGCGGCCCAGTACTTC. It translates to CASSVETGLGAAQYF.

This clone was seen more than once but under ten times. The chain carries TRBV7-2 and TRBJ2-1; a weak D match, TRBD2 (7 bases). Germline lookup yields CDR1 SGHTA and CDR2 FQGNSA. This CDR3 has 17 amino acids. The V gene lost 1 base and the J gene lost 7 bases, with 20 bases spanning the gap. CDR3: CASSLDAGAASFNEQFF. DNA for the CDR3: TGTGCCAGCAGCTTAGATGCGGGGGCCGCCTCTTTTAATGAGCAGTTCTTC.

The chain joins TRBV2 to TRBJ2-2; 7 nucleotides align to TRBD1. This CDR3 is built from 16 residues. The V and J ends lost 8 bases and 1 base, in that order; junction bases with no gene match: 10. Germline-derived CDR1 and CDR2 are SNHLY and FYNNEI. In DNA form, the CDR3 reads TGTGCCAGCTCAAGGGGGACAGCACAGAACACCGGGGAGCTGTTTTTT. This codes for CASSRGTAQNTGELFF.

The V and J genes are TRBV29-1 and TRBJ1-2, with 7 bases fitting TRBD1. The CDR3 is 12 amino acids. With V trimmed by 6 bases and J by 4 bases, 5 bases remained unmatched. Germline V lookup: CDR1 SQVTM, CDR2 ANQGSEA. CDR3 protein: CSVRGEAYGYTF. In DNA, the CDR3 is TGCAGCGTCAGGGGGGAGGCCTATGGCTACACCTTC.

This rearrangement joins TRBV27 to TRBJ2-7; TRBD2 might be the D (6 bases). The CDR3 loop spans 15 amino acids. With 0 bases removed from V and 4 bases from J, the gap between germline ends came to 13 bases. Germline CDR1 reads MNHEY; CDR2 reads SMNVEV (reference sequence). The CDR3 spells CASSLSEGRDYEQYF. CDR3 in DNA: TGTGCCAGCAGTTTATCGGAGGGGCGTGATTACGAGCAGTACTTC.

This clone came up a few times. This chain joins TRBV28 and TRBJ2-7, with a possible D match to TRBD2 (7 bases). Trimming took off 9 bases at V and 3 bases at J, with 12 bases between the two ends. The CDR3 extends over 12 amino acids. Germline CDR1 MDHEN, CDR2 SYDVKM. Here the CDR3 reads CASFRGGYEQYF. The DNA for the CDR3 is TGTGCCAGTTTTAGGGGGGGCTACGAGCAGTACTTC.

The CDR3 sequence: CASGLPPGAGANVLTF. CDR3 nucleotide sequence: TGTGCCAGTGGCCTCCCCCCAGGGGCCGGGGCCAACGTCCTGACTTTC. V is TRBV19 and J is TRBJ2-6; D is possibly TRBD1 (6 bases). Germline V gene sequence: CDR1 LNHDA, CDR2 SQIVND (reference sequence). The V end was cut by 8 bases, the J end by 4 bases, with 18 bases between. The CDR3 loop spans 16 amino acids.

This sequence joins TRBV6-1 and TRBJ1-1, with a possible D match to TRBD1 (6 bases). V dropped 4 bases and J dropped 0 bases, with 18 bases sitting between them. Germline V gives CDR1 MNHNS, CDR2 SASEGT. The CDR3 consists of 17 residues. CDR3 nucleotides: TGTGCCAGCAGTGTCCGTAGGCAGGGGTTTTTGAACACTGAAGCTTTCTTT. Its translation is CASSVRRQGFLNTEAFF.

The rearrangement uses TRBV4-1 and TRBJ2-4; D might be TRBD2 (5 bases). The V end was cut by 5 bases, the J end by 9 bases, with 14 bases between. Germline V gene lookup returns CDR1 MGHRA and CDR2 YSYEKL. The CDR3 runs to 13 residues. In DNA, the CDR3 is TGCGCCAGCAGCGAAGTCGGGGTAGTCATTCAGTACTTC. Protein: CASSEVGVVIQYF.

This clone was counted a single time. The DNA for the CDR3 is TGTGCCTGGAATAACCGGGATTCACCCCTCCACTTT. Translating gives CAWNNRDSPLHF. V and J are TRBV30 and TRBJ1-6, with D uncertain. The V and J ends lost 4 bases and 8 bases respectively, with 9 bases between them. Per germline, CDR1 GTSNPN and CDR2 SVGIG (reference sequence). The CDR3 sequence is 12 residues long.

CDR3 sequence: CASSSLPGGTDTQYF. The DNA for the CDR3 is TGTGCCAGCAGCTCCCTTCCGGGTGGCACAGATACGCAGTATTTT. The V gene is TRBV7-2, the J gene TRBJ2-3, with unresolved D. V was trimmed by 4 bases and J by 1 base, leaving 12 bases between them. Per the germline V gene, CDR1 is SGHTA and CDR2 is FQGNSA. CDR3 length equals 15 residues.

The J gene is TRBJ1-4, the V gene TRBV11-1; 10 positions agree with TRBD1. V trimming: 4 bases; J trimming: 8 bases; junction bases outside the gene matches: 4. Germline values: CDR1 SGHAT, CDR2 FQDESV (reference sequence). The CDR3 loop spans 14 amino acids. CDR3 nucleotides: TGTGCCAGCAGCTCGACAGGGGGCGAAGAAAAACTGTTTTTT. Amino acids: CASSSTGGEEKLFF. The variable domain in full, with the rest retrieved from reference TRBV11-1 and TRBJ1-4, is EAEVAQSPRYKITEKSQAVAFWCDPISGHATLYWYRQILGQGPELLVQFQDESVVDDSQLPKDRFSAERLKGVDSTLKIQPAELGDSAMYLCASSSTGGEEKLFFGSGTQLSVL.

The genes are TRBV9 and TRBJ1-1; D not resolved. CDR1 is SGDLS and CDR2 is YYNGEE in the germline V gene. The V end lost 0 bases, the J end lost 2 bases, and 8 bases lay between the germline ends. The CDR3 length is 14 residues. CDR3 region: CASSVEHSNTEAFF. DNA of the CDR3: TGTGCCAGCAGCGTAGAGCACTCTAACACTGAAGCTTTCTTT.

On this clone: The same CDR3 arises from other DNA sequences in this sample as well. This chain connects TRBV30 to TRBJ2-2; the D gene is possibly TRBD2 (7 bases). The V and J ends lost 3 bases and 1 base respectively, with 12 bases between them. The CDR3 is made up of 15 amino acids. CDR1 GTSNPN and CDR2 SVGIG come from the germline V gene (reference sequence). CDR3 nucleotide sequence: TGTGCCTGGAGGGGGGGGCGTAAGAACACCGGGGAGCTGTTTTTT. It encodes CAWRGGRKNTGELFF.

The rearrangement uses TRBV6-6 and TRBJ1-1; D might be TRBD1 (5 bases). Trimming pared 3 bases from V and 0 bases from J, leaving 14 bases between. The CDR3 consists of 16 residues. Germline CDR1 MNHNY, CDR2 SVGAGI (reference sequence). CDR3 in DNA: TGTGCCAGCAGTTATCGATTAGACAGAATGAACACTGAAGCTTTCTTT. It codes for CASSYRLDRMNTEAFF.

Regarding this clone: Other DNA sequences of this sample code for an identical CDR3. The chain joins TRBV5-1 to TRBJ1-1, with D possibly matching TRBD1 (5 bases). V was trimmed by 0 bases and J by 3 bases, leaving 9 bases between them. This CDR3 region has 14 residues. Germline assignment: CDR1 SGHRS and CDR2 YFSETQ. The CDR3 region is CASSLVGADTEAFF. The CDR3 DNA is TGCGCCAGCAGCTTGGTTGGGGCAGACACTGAAGCTTTCTTT.

In this sample, this clone turned up a few times. This chain uses TRBV7-9 with TRBJ1-2; 7 nucleotides agree with TRBD1. The CDR3 sequence is 14 residues long. CDR1 and CDR2 from the germline V gene are SEHNR and FQNEAQ (reference sequence). V was pared by 3 bases and J by 8 bases, with 9 bases of the junction left unmatched. The DNA for the CDR3 is TGTGCCAGCAGCTTTTCGGACAGGAGCGGAGGCTACACCTTC. Translating it yields CASSFSDRSGGYTF.

The V gene is TRBV5-1, the J gene TRBJ1-2; D remains unclear. CDR1 and CDR2 from the germline V gene are SGHRS and YFSETQ. The germline V and J ends were trimmed by 5 bases and 7 bases, with 15 bases remaining between them. The CDR3 loop spans 13 amino acids. CDR3 amino acids: CASSEQWVAGYTF. CDR3 nucleotides: TGCGCCAGCAGTGAACAGTGGGTCGCTGGCTACACCTTC.

The chain links TRBV19 to TRBJ1-1, with a tentative D call TRBD1 (6 bases). CDR3 length: 15 amino acids. V dropped 5 bases and J dropped 3 bases, with 16 bases sitting between them. In germline, CDR1 is LNHDA, CDR2 SQIVND (reference sequence). The CDR3 DNA reads as TGTGCCAGTAGTCCCTGGAACAGGGAACACACTGAAGCTTTCTTT. Its translation is CASSPWNREHTEAFF.

V gene TRBV20-1 combines with J gene TRBJ1-4; no reliable D call. V lost 3 bases and J lost 8, with 16 bases in between. The germline gives CDR1 DFQATT, CDR2 SNEGSKA (reference sequence). The CDR3 runs to 14 residues. The CDR3 loop is CSASEPVSREKLFF. DNA of the CDR3: TGCAGTGCTAGTGAGCCGGTTTCACGGGAAAAACTGTTTTTT.

The V gene is TRBV18, the J gene TRBJ1-4; D not resolved. Per germline, CDR1 KGHSH and CDR2 LQKENI. V gave up 6 bases and J gave up 5 bases, with 10 bases separating them. This CDR3 is built from 13 residues. The CDR3 region is CASSKAGNEKLFF. CDR3 in DNA: TGTGCCAGCTCGAAGGCGGGGAATGAAAAACTGTTTTTT.

V gene TRBV12-3 or TRBV12-4 combines with J gene TRBJ1-1; no clear D gene. V gave up 0 bases and J gave up 6 bases, with 2 bases separating them. The CDR3 is 11 amino acids. The CDR3 loop reads CASSLASEAFF. The CDR3 DNA is TGTGCCAGCAGTTTAGCCTCTGAAGCTTTCTTT.

V and J are TRBV19 and TRBJ1-5; 7 bases are shared with TRBD1. J gave up 7 bases and V 4 bases, and 4 bases lay outside the gene matches. The CDR3 extends over 13 amino acids. Germline V gene data show CDR1 as LNHDA and CDR2 as SQIVND (reference sequence). Here the CDR3 DNA reads TGTGCCAGTAGTACCCAGGGGGGACAGCCCCAGCATTTT. This encodes CASSTQGGQPQHF.

The chain carries TRBV18 and TRBJ2-3; 11 nucleotides align to TRBD1. From germline, CDR1 is KGHSH and CDR2 LQKENI. The length of the CDR3 is 16 residues. After removal of 6 bases from V and 1 base from J, the junction contained 6 bases not matched to a gene. This CDR3 reads CASSQDRGRGTDTQYF. CDR3 in DNA: TGTGCCAGCTCGCAGGACAGGGGGCGCGGCACAGATACGCAGTATTTT.

V usage is TRBV5-4 and J usage is TRBJ1-2, with 7 nucleotides matching TRBD1. J lost 6 bases, V lost 1 base, and 6 bases had no gene match. The CDR3 covers 14 residues. Germline CDR1 reads SGHNT; CDR2 reads YYREEE (reference sequence). The CDR3 DNA reads TGTGCCAGCAGCTTGACAGGGGCTGGCCATGGCTACACCTTC. Translation gives CASSLTGAGHGYTF.

The chain is built from TRBV29-1 and TRBJ2-7; D is possibly TRBD2 (5 bases). The CDR3 sequence is 12 residues long. V was trimmed by 1 base and J by 6 bases, leaving 10 bases between them. The germline CDR1 and CDR2 sequences are SQVTM and ANQGSEA. The CDR3 here is CSVEGGRSEQYF. The DNA for the CDR3 is TGCAGCGTTGAAGGTGGGAGAAGCGAGCAGTACTTC.